These 30 T cell receptor beta chains share one sample of origin, sequenced in a study of blood T cell repertoires in COVID-19. Some clones are missing from TCRdb's copy, which holds only in-frame ones; the method was immunoSEQ multiplex PCR. The top ten clones hold roughly 13% of a sample with around 79,000 clones, 85% to 90% of them seen once. Source material: peripheral blood. The receptors shown here come from a man in his 70s with active or convalescent COVID-19.

The chain uses TRBV25-1 and TRBJ2-7; 10 bases line up with TRBD2. Trimming took 7 bases from V and 3 from J; bases not matched to a gene: 3. This CDR3 has 13 residues. Germline V lookup: CDR1 MGHDK, CDR2 SYGVNS. The CDR3 DNA reads TGTGCCAGCACTGTAGCGGGAGGCTACGAGCAGTACTTC. Translating it yields CASTVAGGYEQYF.

CDR3 bases: TGTGCCAGCTCACCACGTACGACAGGGGACGCTGAAGCTTTCTTT. Protein product: CASSPRTTGDAEAFF. The V call is TRBV18, the J call TRBJ1-1, with 8 bases fitting TRBD1. CDR3 length: 15 amino acids. Germline-derived CDR1 and CDR2 are KGHSH and LQKENI. V trimming: 1 base; J trimming: 6 bases; junction bases outside the gene matches: 7.

V is TRBV2 and J is TRBJ2-5, with D uncertain. There are 12 residues in the CDR3. Trimming left V 7 bases short and J 5 bases short, with 11 bases between. Germline V gene lookup returns CDR1 SNHLY and CDR2 FYNNEI. For the CDR3, the DNA is TGTGCCAGCACCGACGACTGGGAGACCCAGTACTTC. Translated, it gives CASTDDWETQYF.

In this sample, this clone turned up once. The CDR3 here is CATGTATTGGYTF. In DNA form, the CDR3 reads TGTGCCACCGGGACAGCCACGACGGGCGGCTACACCTTC. V and J are TRBV28 and TRBJ1-2; 7 positions agree with TRBD1. The CDR3 is made up of 13 amino acids. Germline CDR1 and CDR2: MDHEN and SYDVKM. V shed 10 bases, J shed 8 bases, and the junction held 13 bases outside the gene matches.

This chain links TRBV27 with TRBJ1-1; D possibly corresponds to TRBD1 (6 bases). Trimming took 6 bases from V and 4 from J, leaving 15 bases between them. CDR1 and CDR2 (germline): MNHEY, SMNVEV (reference sequence). The CDR3 runs to 14 residues. CDR3 sequence reads: CASSSGRGFTEAFF. In nucleotides, the CDR3 is TGTGCCAGCAGCTCCGGCAGGGGTTTCACTGAAGCTTTCTTT.

The chain joins TRBV9 to TRBJ2-2; 10 nucleotides line up with TRBD1. The V segment lost 3 bases and the J segment 3 bases; nucleotides outside the gene matches: 5. The CDR3 has 16 amino acids. From germline, CDR1 is SGDLS and CDR2 YYNGEE. CDR3: CASSASGTGDTGELFF. CDR3 nucleotides: TGTGCCAGCAGCGCATCTGGGACAGGGGACACCGGGGAGCTGTTTTTT.

J is TRBJ2-7 and V is TRBV12-2; the D segment call TRBD2 is taken from the table without a DNA check. TRBV12-2 is a pseudogene. CDR3 length: 21 residues. In DNA, the CDR3 is TGTGCAAGTCGCTCGGCGGCCGTAGGACTAGCGGGTCTCTTGCCCCCTTACGAGCAGTACTTC. It translates to CASRSAAVGLAGLLPPYEQYF.

The chain links TRBV12-3 or TRBV12-4 to TRBJ2-7; the match to TRBD2 covers 7 bases. Losses at the gene ends were 3 bases for V and 4 bases for J; bases not matched to a gene: 3. This CDR3 spans 13 amino acids. CDR3 region: CASSFSGGYEQYF. CDR3 nucleotides: TGTGCCAGCAGTTTTTCGGGGGGTTACGAGCAGTACTTC.

The rearrangement links TRBV18 to TRBJ2-3; 7 bases align to TRBD1. The V and J ends lost 8 bases and 2 bases, in that order; junction bases with no gene match: 7. The CDR3 loop spans 14 amino acids. Looked up from germline, CDR1 is KGHSH and CDR2 is LQKENI. In DNA, the CDR3 is TGTGCCAGCACTCCGGGACAGACCACAGATACGCAGTATTTT. Amino acids: CASTPGQTTDTQYF.

This clone showed up just a few times. V usage is TRBV6-4 and J usage is TRBJ1-2; D is undetermined. Per germline, CDR1 MRHNA and CDR2 SNTAGT. The CDR3 covers 15 residues. The germline V and J ends were trimmed by 5 bases and 2 bases, with 15 bases remaining between them. The CDR3 bases are TGTGCCAGCAGTCCCTCCACACATAGCAACTATGGCTACACCTTC. It codes for CASSPSTHSNYGYTF.

The rearrangement uses TRBV3-1 (or the pseudogene TRBV3-2) and TRBJ2-7, with TRBD2 as a possible D gene (6 bases). The germline V gene has CDR1 LGHDT and CDR2 YNNKEL (reference sequence). V was cut by 0 bases and J by 0 bases, with 12 bases left in between. This CDR3 has 16 amino acids. CDR3 nucleotide sequence: TGTGCCAGCAGCCAAGATCTTGAGACTAGCTCCTACGAGCAGTACTTC. Protein product: CASSQDLETSSYEQYF.

The chain links TRBV6-1 to TRBJ2-4; a weak D match, TRBD2 (7 bases). V lost 3 bases and J lost 0, with 15 bases in between. This CDR3 has 17 residues. Per germline, CDR1 MNHNS and CDR2 SASEGT. DNA of the CDR3: TGTGCCAGCAGTGAGGGGAGGGGGGGATTAGCCAAAAACATTCAGTACTTC. Protein sequence: CASSEGRGGLAKNIQYF.

The gene calls are TRBV5-1 and TRBJ2-5; D remains ambiguous. Germline CDR1 and CDR2: SGHRS and YFSETQ. The CDR3 contains 14 residues. V lost 0 bases to trimming and J lost 2 bases, with 8 bases between them. CDR3 bases: TGCGCCAGCAGCTTGGGCGGCTCACAAGAGACCCAGTACTTC. Its protein is CASSLGGSQETQYF.

In its sample, this clone was seen once. This chain connects TRBV6-1 to TRBJ1-6, with unresolved D. CDR1 and CDR2 from the germline V gene are MNHNS and SASEGT. The CDR3 is 17 amino acids. Deletions cut 3 bases from V and 9 bases from J, with 21 bases between. CDR3: CASSELLAQLEGSPLHF. In DNA form, the CDR3 reads TGTGCCAGCAGTGAGTTACTGGCTCAGTTAGAGGGTTCACCCCTCCACTTT.

The rearrangement links TRBV28 to TRBJ1-5; the D gene is possibly TRBD1 (6 bases). CDR1 is MDHEN, CDR2 SYDVKM, per germline. CDR3 length: 15 amino acids. V dropped 1 base and J dropped 5 bases, with 12 bases sitting between them. CDR3 loop: CASSLYRGAYQPQHF. The CDR3 DNA reads as TGTGCCAGCAGTTTATATCGGGGGGCTTATCAGCCCCAGCATTTT.

The chain combines TRBV28 with TRBJ1-2; maybe TRBD1 (6 bases). Trimming stripped 5 bases from V and 6 bases from J, with 22 bases between. The CDR3 contains 16 residues. Germline lookup yields CDR1 MDHEN and CDR2 SYDVKM. CDR3 protein: CASSTAQGTLKDGYTF. CDR3 nucleotides: TGTGCCAGCAGTACCGCACAGGGTACACTAAAAGATGGCTACACCTTC.

The V gene is TRBV5-4, the J gene TRBJ1-5; 8 positions agree with TRBD1. Germline assignment: CDR1 SGHNT and CDR2 YYREEE (reference sequence). The J segment lost 7 bases and the V segment lost 2 bases, leaving 5 bases of the junction unmatched. The CDR3 is 14 residues long. CDR3 nucleotides: TGTGCCAGCAGCTTTCAGGGGGCAGGGCAGCCCCAGCATTTT. Translated, it gives CASSFQGAGQPQHF.

V is TRBV11-2 and J is TRBJ2-1; D gene uncertain. The germline V and J ends were trimmed by 3 bases and 9 bases, with 6 bases remaining between them. Germline values: CDR1 SGHAT, CDR2 FQNNGV. The CDR3 runs to 11 residues. CDR3 sequence reads: CASSFGVEQFF. The CDR3, as DNA: TGTGCCAGCAGCTTCGGAGTTGAGCAGTTCTTC.

V and J are TRBV5-6 and TRBJ2-5; 7 positions match TRBD1. V gave up 0 bases and J gave up 5 bases; unmatched junction bases: 1. Germline CDR1 reads SGHDT; CDR2 reads YYEEEE. The CDR3 contains 13 residues. The CDR3 nucleotides are TGTGCCAGCAGCTTGGGAGGGGGCGAGACCCAGTACTTC. This translates into CASSLGGGETQYF.

This chain uses TRBV28 with TRBJ1-5, with 9 nucleotides matching TRBD1. Germline CDR1 and CDR2: MDHEN and SYDVKM. Trimming at V came to 7 bases and at J to 3 bases, leaving 7 bases not matched to a gene. This CDR3 spans 15 amino acids. CDR3 nucleotides: TGTGCCAGCACCACACAGGGGGCCACCAATCAGCCCCAGCATTTT. This encodes CASTTQGATNQPQHF. The variable domain in full, completed from reference TRBV28 and TRBJ1-5, reads DVKVTQSSRYLVKRTGEKVFLECVQDMDHENMFWYRQDPGLGLRLIYFSYDVKMKEKGDIPEGYSVSREKKERFSLILESASTNQTSMYLCASTTQGATNQPQHFGDGTRLSIL.

The rearrangement uses TRBV2 and TRBJ1-1, with D possibly matching TRBD1 (5 bases). The CDR3 spans 17 residues. Trimming took off 3 bases at V and 1 base at J, with 18 bases between the two ends. CDR1 and CDR2 (germline): SNHLY, FYNNEI. In DNA form, the CDR3 reads TGTGCCAGCAGTGATTCCCTCCCCAGGGAGGGGAACACTGAAGCTTTCTTT. It is translated as CASSDSLPREGNTEAFF.

The genes are TRBV27 and TRBJ2-2; D gene uncertain. V lost 6 bases and J 3 bases, leaving 5 bases between the germline ends. The CDR3 consists of 12 residues. CDR1 and CDR2 from the germline V gene are MNHEY and SMNVEV (reference sequence). This CDR3 reads CASRRDTGELFF. Here the CDR3 DNA reads TGTGCCAGCAGACGGGACACCGGGGAGCTGTTTTTT.

The chain employs TRBV19 and TRBJ2-7, with 7 bases aligning to TRBD2. CDR1 LNHDA and CDR2 SQIVND come from the germline V gene (reference sequence). J was trimmed by 1 base and V by 5 bases; bases with no gene match: 11. CDR3 length: 16 residues. DNA of the CDR3: TGTGCCAGTAGTCCGCGGGCGGGAGAGCATTCCTACGAGCAGTACTTC. Protein sequence: CASSPRAGEHSYEQYF.

The chain joins TRBV27 to TRBJ2-4, with no clear D. Trimming shortened V by 6 bases and J by 0 bases, and 24 bases separated the two germline ends. The germline V gene encodes CDR1 MNHEY and CDR2 SMNVEV (reference sequence). The CDR3 length is 19 residues. CDR3 sequence reads: CASRSNLPRRYLAKNIQYF. The CDR3 DNA reads TGTGCCAGCAGATCAAACCTTCCCCGGCGGTATCTAGCCAAAAACATTCAGTACTTC.

This clone was detected once. The chain recombines TRBV19 with TRBJ2-7; possible D gene TRBD2, 6 bases. V gave up 3 bases and J gave up 2 bases, with 11 bases separating them. CDR1 and CDR2 from the germline V gene are LNHDA and SQIVND (reference sequence). This CDR3 has 14 residues. CDR3 nucleotides: TGTGCCAGTAGTATCGGGCGGGACGCCTACGAGCAGTACTTC. As protein: CASSIGRDAYEQYF.

The chain has TRBV6-5 and TRBJ1-5; D not certain. This CDR3 is 16 amino acids long. Germline CDR1 MNHEY, CDR2 SVGAGI. The germline V and J ends were trimmed by 4 bases and 0 bases, with 13 bases remaining between them. CDR3 in DNA: TGTGCCAGCAGTTCCGGGAGGGTCCCTAGCAATCAGCCCCAGCATTTT. Amino acids: CASSSGRVPSNQPQHF.

This chain uses TRBV18 with TRBJ1-6; 9 nucleotides agree with TRBD1. V lost 3 bases and J lost 8; bases outside the gene matches: 2. Germline V gene sequence: CDR1 KGHSH, CDR2 LQKENI. This CDR3 has 14 residues. The CDR3 DNA reads TGTGCCAGCTCACCGGGGACAGGGCATTCACCCCTCCACTTT. It translates to CASSPGTGHSPLHF.

The chain employs TRBV5-1 and TRBJ1-6; 8 positions agree with TRBD1. This CDR3 comprises 15 residues. The germline V gene has CDR1 SGHRS and CDR2 YFSETQ. With V trimmed by 1 base and J by 7 bases, 4 bases remained unmatched. The CDR3 nucleotides read TGCGCCAGCAGCTTGATACAGGGGGAAAATTCACCCCTCCACTTT. Encoded protein: CASSLIQGENSPLHF.

This chain joins TRBV5-4 and TRBJ2-7; TRBD2 might be the D (6 bases). In germline, CDR1 is SGHNT, CDR2 YYREEE (reference sequence). The CDR3 totals 14 residues. Between the trimmed V and J ends, which lost 5 bases and 4 bases, there was a span of 16 bases. The CDR3 sequence is CASSHDREAYEQYF. CDR3 bases: TGTGCCAGCAGTCATGATAGGGAGGCGTACGAGCAGTACTTC.

The chain couples TRBV9 to TRBJ2-7, with D tentatively TRBD1 (6 bases). From germline, CDR1 is SGDLS and CDR2 YYNGEE. With 0 bases removed from V and 2 bases from J, the gap between germline ends came to 9 bases. The CDR3 sequence is 14 residues long. The CDR3 DNA follows: TGTGCCAGCAGCGTAGACAGGGTCCCCTACGAGCAGTACTTC. Its translation: CASSVDRVPYEQYF.